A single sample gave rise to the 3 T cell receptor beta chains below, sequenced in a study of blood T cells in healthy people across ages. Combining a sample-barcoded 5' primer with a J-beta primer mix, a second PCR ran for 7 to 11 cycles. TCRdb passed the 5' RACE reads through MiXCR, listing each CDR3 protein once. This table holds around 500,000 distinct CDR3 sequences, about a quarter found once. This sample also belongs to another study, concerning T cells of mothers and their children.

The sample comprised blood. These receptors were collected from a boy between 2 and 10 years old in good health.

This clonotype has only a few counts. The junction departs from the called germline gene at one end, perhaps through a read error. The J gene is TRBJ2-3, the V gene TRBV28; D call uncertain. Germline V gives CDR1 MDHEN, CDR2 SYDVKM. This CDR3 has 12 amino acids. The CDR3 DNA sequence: TGCGCCAGCAGTTTCTCGTCCAATACGCAGTATTTT. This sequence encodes CASSFSSNTQYF.

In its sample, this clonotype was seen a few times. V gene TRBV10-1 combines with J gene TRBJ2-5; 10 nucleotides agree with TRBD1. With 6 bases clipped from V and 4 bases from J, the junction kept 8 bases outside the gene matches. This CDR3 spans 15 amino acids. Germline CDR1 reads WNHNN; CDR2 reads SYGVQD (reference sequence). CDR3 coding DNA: TGCGCCAGCAGCCGGGACAGGGGAAGTGGAGAGACCCAGTACTTC. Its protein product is CASSRDRGSGETQYF.

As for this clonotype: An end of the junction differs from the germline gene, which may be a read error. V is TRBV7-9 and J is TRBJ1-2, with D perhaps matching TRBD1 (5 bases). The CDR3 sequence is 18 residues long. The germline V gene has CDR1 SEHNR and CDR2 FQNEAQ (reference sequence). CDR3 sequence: CASSLAGETVNSPYSYTF. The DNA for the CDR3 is TGTGCCAGCAGCTTAGCTGGGGAGACAGTTAATAGCCCCTATAGCTACACCTTC. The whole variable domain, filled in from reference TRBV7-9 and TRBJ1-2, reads DTGVSQNPRHKITKRGQNVTFRCDPISEHNRLYWYRQTLGQGPEFLTYFQNEAQLEKSRLLSDRFSAERPKGSFSTLEIQRTEQGDSAMYLCASSLAGETVNSPYSYTFGSGTRLTVV.